The entry that follows covers one T cell receptor (beta chain) sequence. The V end lost 1 base, the J end lost 10 bases, and 14 bases lay between the germline ends. Germline V gives CDR1 SGHAT, CDR2 FQNNGV. The CDR3 is 14 amino acids. The sample belongs to a study of blood T cell repertoires in COVID-19. The Seattle patients joined while their infection was active and were tracked longitudinally afterward. Assay used: immunoSEQ multiplex PCR; TCRdb lists only in-frame clones, some missing. Seen here are fewer than 650,000 clones, about 88% observed once, and the top ten hold around 8%. The TCR comes from a woman aged 45 to 65 with COVID-19, enrolled during active disease. The specimen was peripheral blood. The V gene is TRBV11-2, the J gene TRBJ2-1, with D possibly TRBD2 on 5 matching bases. The CDR3 DNA follows: TGTGCCAGCAGCTTAGGAGGGAACCCAAAAGAGCAGTTCTTC. Its translation: CASSLGGNPKEQFF. The whole variable domain, filled in from reference TRBV11-2 and TRBJ2-1, reads EAGVAQSPRYKIIEKRQSVAFWCNPISGHATLYWYQQILGQGPKLLIQFQNNGVVDDSQLPKDRFSAERLKGVDSTLKIQPAKLEDSAVYLCASSLGGNPKEQFFGPGTRLTVL.